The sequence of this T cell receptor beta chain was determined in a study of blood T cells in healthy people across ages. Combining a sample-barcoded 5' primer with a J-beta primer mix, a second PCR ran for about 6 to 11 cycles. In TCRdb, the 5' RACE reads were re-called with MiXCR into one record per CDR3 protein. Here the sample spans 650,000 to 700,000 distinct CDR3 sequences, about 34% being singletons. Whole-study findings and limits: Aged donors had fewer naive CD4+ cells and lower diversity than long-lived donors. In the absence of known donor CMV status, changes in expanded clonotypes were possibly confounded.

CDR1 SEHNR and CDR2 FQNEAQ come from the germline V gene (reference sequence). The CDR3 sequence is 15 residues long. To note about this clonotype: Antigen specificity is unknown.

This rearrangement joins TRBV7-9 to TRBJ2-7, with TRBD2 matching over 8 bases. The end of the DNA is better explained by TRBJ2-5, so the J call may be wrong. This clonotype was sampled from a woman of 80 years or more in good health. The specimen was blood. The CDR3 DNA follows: TGTGCCAGCAGCTCGTCCGGGGGGGGCCGGGAGACCCAGTACTTC. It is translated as CASSSSGGGRETQYF.